The clone carrying this T cell receptor beta chain was observed a handful of times. The data derive from a study of chronic HIV infection and antiretroviral therapy. TCRdb re-called the 5' RACE reads through MiXCR, storing one row per CDR3 protein. The sample yields 40,000 to 50,000 distinct CDR3 sequences, about 20% seen once. V lost 4 bases and J 3 bases, leaving 10 bases between the germline ends. Looked up from germline, CDR1 is SQVTM and CDR2 is ANQGSEA. This CDR3 contains 13 residues. The TCR originated in an adult who had HIV and had not received antiretroviral therapy, or was an uninfected healthy control (not recorded which). The sample comprised peripheral blood. J is TRBJ1-5 and V is TRBV29-1, with unresolved D. CDR3 sequence: CSVAQGLNQPQHF. In nucleotides, the CDR3 is TGCAGCGTTGCCCAAGGCCTCAATCAGCCCCAGCATTTT.